This is a list of T cell receptor beta chains from one sample in a study of tumor-infiltrating lymphocytes in primary liver carcinoma. TCRdb itself ran the multiplex PCR reads through MiXCR, one entry per CDR3 protein. There are 45,000 to 55,000 distinct CDR3 sequences in the sample; about 80% occur only once, and less than 30% lies in the top ten. Material: liver tumor tissue from sampling region 2. All receptors come from a man aged 40-49 years with primary liver carcinoma and hepatitis B virus infection. Both conserved end residues are part of each CDR3. D genes are given only for firm matches. Clone size is stated in some rows and not others, as once, few, many or a class when expanded.

length	D	V	size	J	DNA	CDR3
13	NA	TRBV29-1	NA	TRBJ2-7	TGCAGTGTTGTAGGAGATCTGGACTACGAGCAGTACTTC	CSVVGDLDYEQYF
13	NA	TRBV12-3/TRBV12-4	NA	TRBJ2-7	TGTGCCAGCCGGAAGGACCACTCCTACGGGCAGTACTTC	CASRKDHSYGQYF
16	TRBD2	TRBV12-3/TRBV12-4	NA	TRBJ2-1	TGCGCCAGCAGCCTCTTCGGACTAGCGGGGGGCAATGAACAGTTCTTC	CASSLFGLAGGNEQFF
12	NA	TRBV3-1	NA	TRBJ2-1	TGTGCCAGCACCTTCGGCCCCCATGAGCAATTCTTC	CASTFGPHEQFF
15	NA	TRBV12-3/TRBV12-4	NA	TRBJ1-4	TGTGCCAGCAGTTTAGCGGTCGGTGGAGGAGAAAAACTGTTTTTT	CASSLAVGGGEKLFF
13	NA	TRBV29-1	once	TRBJ2-1	TGCAGCGTTCCACTGCACCTGAGCAATGAGCAGCTCTTC	CSVPLHLSNEQLF
16	NA	TRBV28	NA	TRBJ1-2	TGTGCCAGCAGTCAATGGCGGAGATTGGAGAACTATGGCTACACCTTC	CASSQWRRLENYGYTF
14	TRBD1	TRBV7-9	NA	TRBJ1-1	TGTGCCGGCAGGGGGGGGGTGCGGGGCACTGAAGCTTTCTTT	CAGRGGVRGTEAFF
14	NA	TRBV11-2	NA	TRBJ2-3	TGTGCCAGCAGCCCGGGCTCCAAGTCAGATATGCAGTATTTT	CASSPGSKSDMQYF
16	TRBD1	TRBV29-1	NA	TRBJ2-7	TGCAGCGTTGTAGTACATCTGACAGGGGTGTCCTATGAGCAATACTTC	CSVVVHLTGVSYEQYF
19	TRBD1	TRBV5-1	NA	TRBJ1-4	TGCGTCAGCAGCTCGGGTGTCTTAGAGCCGGGACAGGACGGTAAAAAACTGTTTTTT	CVSSSGVLEPGQDGKKLFF
22	TRBD2	TRBV28	NA	TRBJ2-1	TGTGCCAGCAGTTTACCGCGACAGGCCCTACCCGGGACTAGGAGCTCCTACAATGAAGAGTTCTTC	CASSLPRQALPGTRSSYNEEFF
15	NA	TRBV18	NA	TRBJ2-7	TGTGCCAGCTCACCACTAGGGGGGACTCAATACGAGCAGTATTTC	CASSPLGGTQYEQYF
13	NA	TRBV6-1	once	TRBJ2-1	TGTGCCAGAAGCGAACAGGGTCGCAATGAGCAGTTCTTC	CARSEQGRNEQFF
14	NA	TRBV7-9	NA	TRBJ2-3	TGTGCCAGCAGATTGAACAGAGTGCCAGATACGCAGTATTTT	CASRLNRVPDTQYF
13	NA	TRBV10-3	NA	TRBJ2-5	TGTGCCACCAGTGGGGTCAGAGTAGAGACCCAGTACTTC	CATSGVRVETQYF
14	NA	TRBV4-1	NA	TRBJ2-1	TGCGCCAGTAGCTCCATAGGGTCAGAGAATGAGCAGTTCTTC	CASSSIGSENEQFF
12	TRBD2	TRBV10-3	many	TRBJ2-3	TGTGCCATCGGCCCGGGGGGAGTGGCGCAGTATTTT	CAIGPGGVAQYF
14	NA	TRBV21-1	NA	TRBJ2-7	TGTGCCAGCAGCAAAGTAAGGGCAAGCTACGTGCAGTACTTC	CASSKVRASYVQYF
15	TRBD2	TRBV28	many	TRBJ2-7	TGTGCCAGCAGTTTCTCGGCTAGCGGGAGCTACGAGCAGTACTTC	CASSFSASGSYEQYF
12	NA	TRBV5-4	once	TRBJ2-3	TGTGATAGCAGCTTGGAAGACGATACGCAGTATTTT	CDSSLEDDTQYF
15	TRBD1	TRBV4-2	NA	TRBJ2-7	TGTGCCAGCAGACCCTGGCTGACAGGGGACTACGAGCAGTACTTC	CASRPWLTGDYEQYF
16	NA	TRBV6-6	NA	TRBJ1-1	TGTGCCAGCAGTCGCGGCCCCCCGTGGGTCCATACTGAAGCTTTCTTT	CASSRGPPWVHTEAFF
14	NA	TRBV12-3/TRBV12-4	NA	TRBJ2-7	TGTGCCAGCAGGACGGAACAGGCTCTCGGCGAGCAGTACTTC	CASRTEQALGEQYF
11	NA	TRBV29-1	NA	TRBJ2-7	TGCAGTGGAAGGATTGTCTACGAGCAGTGCTTC	CSGRIVYEQCF
17	TRBD2	TRBV11-1	NA	TRBJ2-1	TGTACCAGCAGCCTGGGACTAGCGGGAGAAGTTGGCAATGGGCAGTTCTTC	CTSSLGLAGEVGNGQFF
14	NA	TRBV19	NA	TRBJ2-2	TGTGCCAGTTGTCCGTTACCGAACGCCGGGGAGCTGTTTTTT	CASCPLPNAGELFF
13	NA	TRBV29-1	few	TRBJ2-1	TGCAGTGTTGAAGAGACCGTTGGCAATGAGCAGTTCTTC	CSVEETVGNEQFF
16	TRBD1	TRBV28	many	TRBJ2-3	TGTGCCAGCAGTGGGGCTGGGGACAGGGGCACAGATACGCAGTATTTT	CASSGAGDRGTDTQYF
15	NA	TRBV6-5	NA	TRBJ2-2	TGTGCCAGCAGTTATGCAGTGGACGGCACCAGGGAGTTGTTTTTT	CASSYAVDGTRELFF
20	NA	TRBV11-2	few	TRBJ2-3	TGTGCCAGCATTCCCGATGACCCCCTGCAGATAGCGAGAAGTACAGATACGCAGTATTTT	CASIPDDPLQIARSTDTQYF
17	TRBD2	TRBV12-3/TRBV12-4	NA	TRBJ2-1	TGTGCCAGCAGTTTAAAGGCTAGCGGGAGCTCCTACAGTGAGCAATTCTTC	CASSLKASGSSYSEQFF
18	TRBD2	TRBV6-5	NA	TRBJ2-1	TGTGCCAGCTCGTGGGACAGGGGGACTAGCGGGAGGGTGCGTGAGCAGTTCTTC	CASSWDRGTSGRVREQFF
15	NA	TRBV2	NA	TRBJ2-5	TGTGCCAGCAGTGAACAGCGGGGGCCACAGGGGGCCCAGTACTTC	CASSEQRGPQGAQYF
16	TRBD1	TRBV4-2	once	TRBJ1-5	TGTGCAAGCAGCACCCGGACAGGAGACCTCGATCAGCCCCAGCATTTT	CASSTRTGDLDQPQHF
15	NA	TRBV4-1	NA	TRBJ2-3	TGCGCCAGCAGCTGTGAGCCTAGCGGCACAGATACGCAGTATTTT	CASSCEPSGTDTQYF
13	NA	TRBV9	NA	TRBJ1-6	TGTGCCAGCAGCGTAAACGTCGGCTCACCCCTCCACTTT	CASSVNVGSPLHF
16	NA	TRBV6-6	NA	TRBJ1-5	TGTGCCAGCAGTTACCGAGTGGAGTATATCAATCAGCCCCAACATTTT	CASSYRVEYINQPQHF
13	NA	TRBV5-4	NA	TRBJ2-7	TGTGCCAGCAGGACGGACCAAGCCTACGAGCAGTACTTC	CASRTDQAYEQYF
15	NA	TRBV5-1	many	TRBJ2-1	TGCGCCAGCAGCTTGGCGGGTGAAACCTACAATGAGCAGTTCTTC	CASSLAGETYNEQFF
13	NA	TRBV4-1	NA	TRBJ1-2	TGCGCCAGGAGCCAAGTACAGGCTTATGGCTACACGTTC	CARSQVQAYGYTF
14	NA	TRBV10-3	NA	TRBJ2-3	TGTGCCATCGGTGAGGATAGCGTGGTGGATACGCAGTATTTT	CAIGEDSVVDTQYF
13	NA	TRBV5-6	many	TRBJ2-7	TGTGCCAGCAGTTTGGGACTCCTCTACGAGCAGTACTTC	CASSLGLLYEQYF
14	TRBD1	TRBV29-1	NA	TRBJ2-1	TGCCGCGGATTGCCGGGACAGGGGGCGGATGAGCAGTCCTTC	CRGLPGQGADEQSF
16	TRBD2	TRBV11-2	NA	TRBJ2-3	TGTGCCAGCAGTCCCCCGTCTAGCGGCAGCACGGATACGCAGTATTTT	CASSPPSSGSTDTQYF
14	TRBD1	TRBV29-1	NA	TRBJ1-2	TGCGGCGACAGGGAACAGGGTCGCGCCTCTGGTTACACCTTC	CGDREQGRASGYTF
18	TRBD2	TRBV6-5	NA	TRBJ2-1	TGTGCCGGCGATTCAGGGTCTAGCGGGAGGGCCCCTTACAATGAGCAGTTCTTC	CAGDSGSSGRAPYNEQFF
16	TRBD1	TRBV10-3	NA	TRBJ1-6	TGTGCCATGAGGGGGCACGGGTGGGGGATGGATTCACCCCTCCACTTT	CAMRGHGWGMDSPLHF
12	NA	TRBV6-1	NA	TRBJ2-3	TGTGTCAGCAGGCGGATGGGGGATACGCAGTATTTT	CVSRRMGDTQYF
14	NA	TRBV7-8	NA	TRBJ2-2	TGTGCCAACAGCTTAACTCCAAACACCGGGAAGCTGTTTTTT	CANSLTPNTGKLFF
16	NA	TRBV12-3/TRBV12-4	NA	TRBJ2-1	TGTGCCAGCAGTTCCCTGACTAGAAGGAGGCCGGATGAGCAGTTCTTC	CASSSLTRRRPDEQFF
16	TRBD2	TRBV11-2	NA	TRBJ2-3	TGTGCAAGCAGCCCCCCGACTAGCGGCAGCACAGATGTGCAGTATTTT	CASSPPTSGSTDVQYF
14	NA	TRBV4-2	many	TRBJ2-1	TGTGCCAGCAGCCAAGAACCAGAGGGAAGTGAGCAGTTCTTC	CASSQEPEGSEQFF
15	TRBD1	TRBV5-4	NA	TRBJ2-5	TGTGCCAGCAGCGATGGAGGGACAGGGCAAGAGACCCATTACTTC	CASSDGGTGQETHYF
13	NA	TRBV6-1	NA	TRBJ2-7	TGTGCCAGCTGTGAATGGGTTTTCTACGATCACTACTTC	CASCEWVFYDHYF